The sequence of this TCR beta chain was determined in a study of radiotherapy plus CTLA-4 blockade in lung cancer. After removal of 6 bases from V and 6 bases from J, the junction contained 10 bases not matched to a gene. This CDR3 has 15 amino acids. Germline loops: CDR1 SGHTA, CDR2 FQGNSA. About this clone itself: What it binds is unknown.

Method: immunoSEQ multiplex PCR; TCRdb's copy keeps in-frame clones and lacks some. The data show roughly 66,000 clones, with approximately 83% seen just once and less than 5% held by the top ten. Overall study results and limits: Peripheral blood showed expansion of tumor-derived TCR clones after radiotherapy and ipilimumab. Reports state that early shifts in blood T cell clones, with interferon-beta, best predicted response.

This chain links TRBV7-2 with TRBJ2-7; TRBD2 aligns across 11 bases. This receptor was taken from a human donor with non-small cell lung cancer who had a partial response to radiotherapy plus ipilimumab. The input for sequencing was peripheral blood, taken from a patient treated with radiotherapy plus ipilimumab. CDR3 sequence (DNA): TGTGCCAGCAGAGGACGACTAGCGGGACTCGGCGAGCAGTACTTC. Translated, it gives CASRGRLAGLGEQYF.